This passage covers 14 T cell receptor beta chains from one sample sequenced in a study of cytomegalovirus exposure and HLA in healthy donors. The PCR was carried out with 60 Vbeta primers and 13 Jbeta primers. Clones were read by immunoSEQ multiplex PCR, and TCRdb kept only the in-frame ones, dropping some. The sample carries around 140,000 clones, around 80% recorded once. The sequencing input was PBMCs. Source of these receptors: a man in his forties in good health and CMV-seropositive.

The chain links TRBV25-1 to TRBJ1-6; D gene ambiguous. This CDR3 contains 13 residues. Trimming took 8 bases from V and 7 from J, leaving 12 bases between them. The germline V gene encodes CDR1 MGHDK and CDR2 SYGVNS. The CDR3 sequence is CASRTGGNSPLHF. The DNA for the CDR3 is TGTGCCAGCCGCACGGGCGGGAATTCACCCCTCCACTTT.

This clone was found once. The chain combines TRBV7-2 with TRBJ1-1, with D perhaps TRBD1 (5 bases). CDR1 is SGHTA, CDR2 FQGNSA, per germline. The V end was cut by 1 base, the J end by 6 bases, with 18 bases between. This CDR3 has 16 amino acids. The CDR3: CASSLGSAGIKAEAFF. Written as DNA, the CDR3 is TGTGCCAGCAGCTTAGGTTCCGCAGGGATCAAGGCTGAAGCTTTCTTT.

The CDR3 loop is CASSQDRLGGTGELFF. The DNA of the CDR3 is TGCGCCAGCAGCCAAGATCGCTTAGGGGGCACCGGGGAGCTGTTTTTT. J is TRBJ2-2 and V is TRBV4-1; possible D gene TRBD1, 6 bases. This CDR3 has 16 residues. Germline-derived CDR1 and CDR2 are MGHRA and YSYEKL. Trimming stripped 0 bases from V and 4 bases from J, with 12 bases between.

The chain has TRBV4-1 and TRBJ2-7, with 12 bases identical to TRBD2. J lost 2 bases, V lost 2 bases, and 1 base had no gene match. The CDR3 length is 15 residues. Germline V lookup: CDR1 MGHRA, CDR2 YSYEKL. In DNA, the CDR3 is TGCGCCAGCAGCCAACTAGCGGGAGGGCCCTACGAGCAGTACTTC. Protein: CASSQLAGGPYEQYF.

This clone was recorded a few times. V gene TRBV5-1 combines with J gene TRBJ2-5; weak D call: TRBD2 (6 bases). Germline V gene sequence: CDR1 SGHRS, CDR2 YFSETQ. The CDR3 runs 14 residues. Trimming cost V 1 base and J 1 base, with 8 bases left between them. CDR3 DNA: TGCGCCAGCAGCTTGATGGGGGGCCAAGAGACCCAGTACTTC. Translation: CASSLMGGQETQYF.

The V gene is TRBV14, the J gene TRBJ2-6; D is uncertain. V lost 1 base, J lost 0 bases, and 7 bases lay in between. The CDR3 loop spans 16 amino acids. CDR1 and CDR2 (germline): SGHDN, FVKESK. The CDR3 DNA reads as TGTGCCAGCAGCCAAGTCCTGTTCTCTGGGGCCAACGTCCTGACTTTC. It codes for CASSQVLFSGANVLTF.

This rearrangement joins TRBV6-5 to TRBJ1-1; D is ambiguous. The CDR3 contains 15 residues. V was clipped by 0 bases and J by 5 bases, with 13 bases between them. The germline CDR1 and CDR2 sequences are MNHEY and SVGAGI. DNA of the CDR3: TGTGCCAGCAGTTACTCGCCGGGAGGAGGGACTGAAGCTTTCTTT. Its translation: CASSYSPGGGTEAFF.

J is TRBJ2-7 and V is TRBV25-1, with D possibly being TRBD2 (5 bases). Germline values: CDR1 MGHDK, CDR2 SYGVNS. V shed 4 bases and J shed 4 bases, with 14 bases lying between them. This CDR3 has 14 amino acids. CDR3 region: CASSVTAWEYEQYF. The CDR3 coding sequence is TGTGCCAGCAGTGTTACCGCCTGGGAGTACGAGCAGTACTTC.

J is TRBJ1-1 and V is TRBV10-3; no definite D call. This CDR3 contains 13 residues. The germline V gene has CDR1 ENHRY and CDR2 SYGVKD. With 3 bases removed from V and 4 bases from J, the gap between germline ends came to 9 bases. The CDR3, as DNA: TGTGCCATCAGTGATGTGAGGAGCACTGAAGCTTTCTTT. Its translation: CAISDVRSTEAFF.

The chain has TRBV7-2 and TRBJ2-7, with TRBD2 matching over 8 bases. Germline CDR1 SGHTA, CDR2 FQGNSA. V trimming: 5 bases; J trimming: 3 bases; junction bases outside the gene matches: 6. There are 14 residues in the CDR3. CDR3 amino acids: CASSPRGGRYEQYF. DNA for the CDR3: TGTGCCAGCAGCCCCCGCGGGGGGCGCTACGAGCAGTACTTC.

The DNA for the CDR3 is TGCAGCGTTGCGGTGGGACTGATATACGAGCAGTACTTC. Its translation is CSVAVGLIYEQYF. The chain couples TRBV29-1 to TRBJ2-7; D is possibly TRBD2 (6 bases). V lost 4 bases to trimming and J lost 4 bases, with 14 bases between them. The CDR3 has 13 residues. Germline CDR1 SQVTM, CDR2 ANQGSEA.

The chain recombines TRBV4-3 with TRBJ2-1, with TRBD1 as a possible D gene (5 bases). The CDR3 runs 12 residues. Germline loops: CDR1 LGHNA, CDR2 YSLEER. Trimming stripped 0 bases from V and 8 bases from J, with 5 bases between. The DNA for the CDR3 is TGCGCCAGCAGCCAAGAAGGGGATGAGCAGTTCTTC. Its translation is CASSQEGDEQFF.

This chain uses TRBV5-4 with TRBJ2-2; D is unclear. From germline, CDR1 is SGHNT and CDR2 YYREEE (reference sequence). V lost 0 bases and J lost 1, with 4 bases in between. This CDR3 has 14 amino acids. The DNA for the CDR3 is TGTGCCAGCAGCTTGGAGCGGAACACCGGGGAGCTGTTTTTT. This translates into CASSLERNTGELFF.

This chain connects TRBV7-9 to TRBJ2-7; the D gene is possibly TRBD2 (5 bases). The CDR3 runs 14 residues. Looked up from germline, CDR1 is SEHNR and CDR2 is FQNEAQ (reference sequence). The V and J ends lost 5 bases and 3 bases respectively, with 14 bases between them. This CDR3 is CASSLEAEIYEQYF. DNA of the CDR3: TGTGCCAGCAGCCTGGAGGCAGAAATCTACGAGCAGTACTTC.